Shown below are 29 T cell receptor beta chains from a single sample sequenced in a study of HIV-infected patients and healthy controls. cDNA was made from roughly 470 ng RNA using alpha and beta constant primers. Each of the alpha and beta chains got its own library through chain-specific third strand synthesis with indices. TCRdb ran MiXCR on the 5' RACE reads and lists one entry per CDR3 protein. The data hold about 11,000 distinct CDR3 sequences, with about 5.1% observed a single time. The repertoire came from unfractionated whole blood and reflected all unsorted peripheral T cells. The sample was blood. The receptors shown here come from an adult in good health.

This clonotype was seen many times. Sequence at one end of the junction differs from germline and may be a read error. The V and J genes are TRBV5-1 and TRBJ2-1; TRBD1 is a possible D gene (6 bases). Germline assignment: CDR1 SGHRS and CDR2 YFSETQ. The CDR3 has 16 residues. The CDR3 DNA reads as TGCGCCAGCAGCCCCGACAGGTCCCTCGTACACAATGGGCAGTTCTTC. This translates into CASSPDRSLVHNGQFF.

By sample fraction, this clonotype is medium-sized. The CDR3 reads CASSPKDSTDTQYF. The DNA for the CDR3 is TGCGCCAGCAGCCCTAAGGACAGCACAGATACGCAGTATTTT. The chain is built from TRBV5-1 and TRBJ2-3; D is unresolved. Germline loops: CDR1 SGHRS, CDR2 YFSETQ. V shed 4 bases and J shed 0 bases, with 9 bases lying between them. The CDR3 runs 14 residues.

By sample share, this clonotype is medium-sized. The J gene is TRBJ2-7, the V gene TRBV2; no clear D. Germline loops: CDR1 SNHLY, CDR2 FYNNEI. This CDR3 region has 12 residues. V was trimmed by 7 bases and J by 1 base, leaving 8 bases between them. The CDR3 DNA sequence: TGTGCCAGCACCGAACAGTCCTACGAGCAGTACTTC. Its translation is CASTEQSYEQYF. Filled out from reference TRBV2 and TRBJ2-7, the complete variable domain reads EPEVTQTPSHQVTQMGQEVILRCVPISNHLYFYWYRQILGQKVEFLVSFYNNEISEKSEIFDDQFSVERPDGSNFTLKIRSTKLEDSAMYFCASTEQSYEQYFGPGTRLTVT.

Within the sample, this clonotype is medium-sized. The chain employs TRBV6-1 and TRBJ1-3; D is uncertain. The ends were cut back, 2 bases at V and 7 bases at J, with 6 bases in the middle. Germline loops: CDR1 MNHNS, CDR2 SASEGT. There are 12 residues in the CDR3. The CDR3 reads CASSEQDNTIYF. The CDR3 nucleotides read TGTGCCAGCAGTGAACAGGACAACACCATATATTTT.

By its share, this clonotype is medium-sized. V usage is TRBV27 and J usage is TRBJ2-5; D not resolved. V gave up 8 bases and J gave up 2 bases, with 18 bases separating them. From germline, CDR1 is MNHEY and CDR2 SMNVEV (reference sequence). This CDR3 region has 15 residues. The CDR3 spells CASSSSGPGQETQYF. As DNA, the CDR3 is TGTGCCAGCTCTTCGTCCGGCCCCGGACAAGAGACCCAGTACTTC.

V and J are TRBV6-5 and TRBJ2-3; TRBD1 matches 10 bases. Germline CDR1 is MNHEY and CDR2 is SVGAGI. The CDR3 has 15 residues. V dropped 6 bases and J dropped 3; count of bases not matched to a gene: 6. The CDR3 bases are TGTGCCAGCAGCACCGGACAGGGGGAGACAGATACGCAGTATTTT. Its translation is CASSTGQGETDTQYF.

This clonotype is termed medium-sized (0.01 to 0.1%). The V gene is TRBV4-1, the J gene TRBJ2-5; D call uncertain. The CDR3 totals 17 residues. Looked up from germline, CDR1 is MGHRA and CDR2 is YSYEKL. Trimming shortened V by 1 base and J by 0 bases, and 15 bases separated the two germline ends. CDR3 nucleotide sequence: TGCGCCAGCAGCCAAGTACACTCGGTGATCGACCAAGAGACCCAGTACTTC. This gives the protein CASSQVHSVIDQETQYF.

Ten or more counts support this clonotype. This chain joins TRBV19 and TRBJ2-1; 8 bases agree with TRBD1. This CDR3 has 15 amino acids. V lost 5 bases and J lost 3; bases outside the gene matches: 6. Looked up from germline, CDR1 is LNHDA and CDR2 is SQIVND (reference sequence). CDR3 nucleotide sequence: TGTGCCAGTAGTCCCCCGGGACAGGACTACAATGAGCAGTTCTTC. Translating gives CASSPPGQDYNEQFF.

This clonotype was counted ten times or more. This chain uses TRBV7-8 with TRBJ2-6, with D possibly matching TRBD1 (6 bases). The CDR3 runs 16 residues. In germline, CDR1 is SGHVS, CDR2 FQNEAQ. With 3 bases removed from V and 4 bases from J, the gap between germline ends came to 13 bases. The CDR3 region is CASSFLGGMGANVLTF. The CDR3 DNA follows: TGTGCCAGCAGCTTTTTAGGGGGAATGGGGGCCAACGTCCTGACTTTC.

This clonotype occurred many times. V usage is TRBV20-1 and J usage is TRBJ2-5; no definite D call. From germline, CDR1 is DFQATT and CDR2 SNEGSKA (reference sequence). V was trimmed by 0 bases and J by 9 bases, leaving 20 bases between them. The CDR3 loop spans 15 amino acids. The CDR3 is CSARDLAHQDRAQYF. CDR3 bases: TGCAGTGCTAGAGATCTTGCTCACCAGGATAGGGCCCAGTACTTC.

This clonotype has at least ten counts. This chain uses TRBV7-8 with TRBJ1-2; 7 nucleotides align to TRBD1. Germline V gene data show CDR1 as SGHVS and CDR2 as FQNEAQ. With 0 bases clipped from V and 8 bases from J, the junction kept 12 bases outside the gene matches. CDR3 length equals 16 residues. CDR3 sequence reads: CASSLATGTLFGGYTF. The CDR3 DNA reads as TGTGCCAGCAGCTTAGCGACAGGGACCCTCTTTGGCGGCTACACCTTC.

This clonotype counts as medium-sized. This chain joins TRBV6-1 and TRBJ1-5; 8 bases align to TRBD1. The CDR3 has 18 residues. CDR1 and CDR2 (germline): MNHNS, SASEGT. The ends lost 4 bases at V and 2 bases at J; junction bases unmatched: 13. The CDR3 nucleotides read TGTGCCAGCAGTGGAAAGAGCGGGACAGGTCATGGCAATCAGCCCCAGCATTTT. Amino acids: CASSGKSGTGHGNQPQHF.

This clonotype was seen many times. This chain uses TRBV5-5 with TRBJ2-5; the match to TRBD2 covers 14 bases. The V gene end was trimmed by 4 bases and the J gene end by 5 bases; junction bases not matched to a gene: 4. The CDR3 has 15 residues. CDR1 and CDR2 from the germline V gene are SGHKS and YYEKEE (reference sequence). The DNA of the CDR3 is TGTGCCAGCAGCCCCGGACTAGCGGGGGGTGAGACCCAGTACTTC. Protein: CASSPGLAGGETQYF.

The rearrangement joins TRBV18 to TRBJ1-2; D is uncertain. V was clipped by 3 bases and J by 5 bases, with 16 bases between them. Germline assignment: CDR1 KGHSH and CDR2 LQKENI. This CDR3 has 15 amino acids. CDR3 residues: CASSPPERLAYGYTF. In DNA form, the CDR3 reads TGTGCCAGCTCACCCCCTGAGCGCCTAGCATATGGCTACACCTTC.

The V call is TRBV5-4, the J call TRBJ1-2; unclear D gene. The CDR3 loop spans 17 amino acids. The V end was cut by 5 bases, the J end by 5 bases, with 25 bases between. CDR1 and CDR2 from the germline V gene are SGHNT and YYREEE (reference sequence). In DNA, the CDR3 is TGTGCCAGCAGTTCAACGCTGGGAGGGCTCCCGGGGTATGGCTACACCTTC. It specifies CASSSTLGGLPGYGYTF. The variable domain in full, completed from reference TRBV5-4 and TRBJ1-2, reads ETGVTQSPTHLIKTRGQQVTLRCSSQSGHNTVSWYQQALGQGPQFIFQYYREEENGRGNFPPRFSGLQFPNYSSELNVNALELDDSALYLCASSSTLGGLPGYGYTFGSGTRLTVV.

This clonotype was seen at least ten times. The V and J genes are TRBV3-1 and TRBJ2-7, with no clear D. CDR3 size: 14 residues. V lost 0 bases to trimming and J lost 0 bases, with 6 bases between them. Per germline, CDR1 LGHDT and CDR2 YNNKEL (reference sequence). Here the CDR3 reads CASSQDATSYEQYF. The CDR3 nucleotides are TGTGCCAGCAGCCAAGACGCCACCTCCTACGAGCAGTACTTC.

This clonotype was counted at least ten times. The gene calls are TRBV20-1 and TRBJ1-4, with 10 bases identical to TRBD1. V gave up 2 bases and J gave up 6 bases; unmatched junction bases: 6. This CDR3 has 15 residues. CDR1 is DFQATT and CDR2 is SNEGSKA in the germline V gene (reference sequence). The CDR3 is CSARFPGTGDEKLFF. CDR3 in DNA: TGCAGTGCTAGATTTCCGGGGACAGGGGATGAAAAACTGTTTTTT.

This clonotype was counted many times. The gene calls are TRBV6-6 and TRBJ1-5, with TRBD1 identical over 8 bases. The CDR3 has 17 amino acids. Trimming took 7 bases from V and 1 from J; bases not matched to a gene: 12. Germline CDR1 MNHNY, CDR2 SVGAGI (reference sequence). In nucleotides, the CDR3 is TGTGCCAGCACCCCCCGGCAGGGGGCTTGGAGCAATCAGCCCCAGCATTTT. Its protein product is CASTPRQGAWSNQPQHF.

This chain uses TRBV27 with TRBJ1-1; D ambiguous. This CDR3 region has 14 residues. V was trimmed by 3 bases and J by 4 bases, leaving 12 bases between them. Germline V gene sequence: CDR1 MNHEY, CDR2 SMNVEV (reference sequence). This CDR3 reads CASSFGVPGTEAFF. CDR3 nucleotides: TGTGCCAGCAGTTTTGGGGTCCCCGGCACTGAAGCTTTCTTT.

This clonotype was found many times. The rearrangement uses TRBV14 and TRBJ2-2; D is ambiguous. The CDR3 length is 16 residues. CDR1 is SGHDN, CDR2 FVKESK, per germline. V lost 1 base and J 3 bases, leaving 12 bases between the germline ends. CDR3 sequence (DNA): TGTGCCAGCAGCCAAGTTAGGCCACTCCACACCGGGGAGCTGTTTTTT. It translates to CASSQVRPLHTGELFF.

This clonotype was observed at least ten times. V gene TRBV12-3 or TRBV12-4 combines with J gene TRBJ2-3; TRBD1 matches at 12 bases. This CDR3 comprises 17 residues. The J segment lost 1 base and the V segment lost 7 bases, leaving 9 bases of the junction unmatched. The CDR3 sequence is CASTLGQGAHGTDTQYF. CDR3 coding DNA: TGTGCCAGCACCCTGGGACAGGGGGCCCATGGCACAGATACGCAGTATTTT.

The chain joins TRBV12-3 or TRBV12-4 to TRBJ2-7; D unresolved. This CDR3 has 14 residues. The ends were cut back, 3 bases at V and 2 bases at J, with 11 bases in the middle. CDR3 DNA sequence: TGTGCCAGCAGTTTGGTAGGTCCAGCCTACGAGCAGTACTTC. Its translation: CASSLVGPAYEQYF.

By share of the sample, this clonotype is medium-sized. This chain joins TRBV3-1 and TRBJ1-5; 7 bases line up with TRBD1. V shed 0 bases and J 6 bases; nucleotides not matched to a gene: 5. This CDR3 is 15 amino acids long. Germline V gene sequence: CDR1 LGHDT, CDR2 YNNKEL (reference sequence). Here the CDR3 DNA reads TGTGCCAGCAGCCAAGATAGAGGGGGCCGTCAGCCCCAGCATTTT. Amino acid sequence: CASSQDRGGRQPQHF.

In this sample, this clonotype is medium-sized (0.01 to 0.1%). The chain uses TRBV7-9 and TRBJ1-4; weak D call: TRBD1 (6 bases). This CDR3 spans 15 amino acids. CDR1 and CDR2 (germline): SEHNR, FQNEAQ (reference sequence). The V end was cut by 5 bases, the J end by 5 bases, with 15 bases between. CDR3 DNA: TGTGCCAGCAGCCCACCGGGACAACCGAATGAAAAACTGTTTTTT. Translation: CASSPPGQPNEKLFF. Based on the CDR3 plus reference TRBV7-9 and TRBJ1-4, the full variable domain is DTGVSQNPRHKITKRGQNVTFRCDPISEHNRLYWYRQTLGQGPEFLTYFQNEAQLEKSRLLSDRFSAERPKGSFSTLEIQRTEQGDSAMYLCASSPPGQPNEKLFFGSGTQLSVL.

This clonotype was recorded at least ten times. The V call is TRBV12-3 or TRBV12-4, the J call TRBJ2-2, with TRBD2 identical over 8 bases. The CDR3 has 15 residues. After removal of 2 bases from V and 1 base from J, the junction contained 0 bases not matched to a gene. CDR3 in amino acids: CASSLSGRNTGELFF. CDR3 in DNA: TGTGCCAGCAGTTTAAGCGGGAGGAACACCGGGGAGCTGTTTTTT.

The chain joins TRBV29-1 to TRBJ2-3; D ambiguous. The CDR3 is made up of 16 amino acids. V lost 2 bases, J lost 2 bases, and 17 bases lay in between. The germline gives CDR1 SQVTM, CDR2 ANQGSEA. Here the CDR3 reads CSVELRIKTPTDTQYF. Written as DNA, the CDR3 is TGCAGCGTTGAATTACGGATAAAAACCCCCACAGATACGCAGTATTTT.

This clonotype was detected many times. The chain links TRBV6-5 to TRBJ1-6; possible D gene TRBD1, 5 bases. This CDR3 is built from 15 residues. Per germline, CDR1 MNHEY and CDR2 SVGAGI. V dropped 0 bases and J dropped 9 bases, with 12 bases sitting between them. The CDR3 DNA is TGTGCCAGCAGTTACTCGAGGCAGGGAAGTTCACCCCTCCACTTT. Translating it yields CASSYSRQGSSPLHF.

This clonotype was recorded many times. V and J are TRBV12-3 or TRBV12-4 and TRBJ1-5, with unresolved D. V shed 6 bases and J shed 3 bases, with 6 bases lying between them. The CDR3 runs 12 residues. The CDR3 region is CASSPDNQPQHF. DNA for the CDR3: TGTGCCAGCAGCCCGGACAATCAGCCCCAGCATTTT.

This clonotype was seen many times. This chain connects TRBV25-1 to TRBJ2-4; D might be TRBD1 (5 bases). In germline, CDR1 is MGHDK, CDR2 SYGVNS. Trimming pared 8 bases from V and 5 bases from J, leaving 16 bases between. CDR3 length: 14 residues. CDR3 protein: CASRGKGAENIQYF. CDR3 sequence (DNA): TGTGCCAGCCGTGGGAAAGGGGCGGAAAACATTCAGTACTTC.